This T cell receptor (beta chain) was sequenced for a study of vaccination and CD4 T cells after COVID-19. Study-level information: With 8 or 9 mild cases and one severe, convalescent patients were SARS-CoV-2 positive by nasal swab PCR. Median time from COVID diagnosis to post-COVID sampling was about 100 days (35 to 161). Samples after vaccination came a median 72 days past dose two, ranging 14 to 241.

The CDR3 spans 15 residues. V was clipped by 1 base and J by 3 bases; unmatched bases: 5. Per germline, CDR1 LGHNA and CDR2 YNFKEQ. Sequenced with the Oncomine TCR Beta short-read assay was DNA taken from cultured CD4+ T cells. Each CDR3 protein is one row after TCRdb ran MiXCR on the PCR reads. This table holds about 11,000 distinct CDR3 sequences, 65% to 80% found once. Treatment denoted: approximately nine-day PBMC culture with coronavirus spike peptide pools or control peptides (ViraFEST assay). Alongside approximately 11 IU/ml IL-2 and 9 to 10 ug/ml peptide pools, PBMCs were cultured at approximately 2 million per well. This clonotype has only one observation. Its cognate antigen is unknown.

This TCR came from a human donor who had recovered from COVID-19. The material sequenced was CD4+ T cells from blood, cultured in vitro. The chain is built from TRBV4-2 and TRBJ1-2; 7 bases agree with TRBD1. DNA of the CDR3: TGTGCCAGCAGCCAAGCCGGCAGGGGGTACTATGGCTACACCTTC. This gives the protein CASSQAGRGYYGYTF.